This T cell receptor (beta chain) was obtained from a study of shared clonotypes between healthy human individuals. The V gene's germline CDR1 is MNHNY and CDR2 SVGAGI (reference sequence). V gave up 2 bases and J gave up 5 bases, with 9 bases separating them. This CDR3 is 13 amino acids long. CD45RO-negative, CCR7-selected cells formed the naive CD8 fraction, which excluded terminally differentiated effector memory CD45RA+ cells. Assay: immunoSEQ multiplex PCR; the TCRdb copy retains only in-frame clones and omits some. This table has some 2 million clones, about 95% appearing once. This TCR was sampled from a man between 18 and 29 years old in good health. Sequencing was carried out using naive CD8+ T cells sorted from blood. The V gene is TRBV6-6, the J gene TRBJ2-5; TRBD2 might be the D (5 bases). The CDR3 region has the DNA TGTGCCAGCAGTTACGGACTCATGGAGACCCAGTACTTC. Translated: CASSYGLMETQYF.